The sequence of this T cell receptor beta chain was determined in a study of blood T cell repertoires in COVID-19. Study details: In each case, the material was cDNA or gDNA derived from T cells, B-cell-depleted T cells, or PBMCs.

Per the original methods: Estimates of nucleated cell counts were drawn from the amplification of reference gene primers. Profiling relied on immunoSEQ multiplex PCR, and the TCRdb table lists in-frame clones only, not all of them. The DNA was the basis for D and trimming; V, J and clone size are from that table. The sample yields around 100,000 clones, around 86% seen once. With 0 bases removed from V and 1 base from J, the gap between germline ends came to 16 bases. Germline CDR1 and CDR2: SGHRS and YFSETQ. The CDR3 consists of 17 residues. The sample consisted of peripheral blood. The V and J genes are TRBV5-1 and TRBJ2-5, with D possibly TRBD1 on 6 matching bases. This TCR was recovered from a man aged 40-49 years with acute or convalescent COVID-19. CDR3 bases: TGCGCCAGCAGCTTGGCCTTCGAGGGGGTGGGCCAAGAGACCCAGTACTTC. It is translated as CASSLAFEGVGQETQYF.